This T cell receptor beta chain is from a study of cytomegalovirus exposure and HLA in healthy donors (dated by TCRdb to about 2017). For the study in its entirety: In an earlier analysis of about 560 of the donors, 250 to 300 Gb of sequence data and 90 million to 120 million unique TCR beta sequences from about 179 million T cells were reported. Roughly 320 gigabases of sequencing data and roughly 80 million unique TCR sequences made up an early release that covered several hundred HLA-typed donors. The genetic ancestry cluster associated with self-reported Caucasian donors included roughly four fifths of the 350 to 500 genotyped donors. The study aimed to test whether signatures of past pathogen exposure could be identified by cataloging public T cell receptors. The study profiled the T cell repertoires of about 720 subjects by immunosequencing and related them to cytomegalovirus serostatus. A separate validation cohort of more than 100 different subjects was used in addition to the approximately 610-subject first cohort. The study combined high-throughput TCR immunosequencing, statistical association of individual TCRs with disease status, and machine learning to predict cytomegalovirus infection status. In a later analysis, previously published TCR beta repertoires from several hundred donors were re-analyzed and high-resolution HLA genotyping was added so that TCR occurrence patterns could be studied. The later analysis used no new phenotypic data to find candidate immune exposures, relying instead on TCR beta sequences and their occurrence across donors. In an earlier analysis of more than 550 of the donors, high-throughput TCR beta sequencing was used to judge whether each TCR beta V gene segment behaved as functional or pseudogenic. Donor age, sex, ethnicity and CMV serostatus were collected together with the repertoire data. In a later genetic analysis, genome-wide SNP genotypes for about 65% of the 666 donors were used, and that subset was treated as a discovery cohort. All discovery cohort repertoires had been generated using a single sequencing platform. Class I and class II HLA loci were covered by the typing at four-digit resolution. Typing coverage differed by locus: A, B, C, DRB1 and DQB1 were typed in about 629-640 donors, DQA1 in 500 to 550, DPA1 in 600 to 610, and DPB1 in just under 490. About five DR-DQ haplotypes were treated as single units for association and clustering because of strong linkage in the cohort. Among approximately 370 genotyped donors of the cohort, an average of roughly 230,000 unique TCR beta nucleotide sequences was sequenced per donor, of which about 19% were non-productive.

About this clone itself: Its specific antigen is unknown. Per-nucleotide qualities are absent, and no much larger clonotype sits a single base away.

The cohort consisted of approximately 670 healthy bone marrow donors. At the time of sampling, every cohort member was nominally healthy, though immune exposures that went unrecorded were likely present. The donor was CMV seropositive and belonged to the group of about 290 seropositive cohort members. A peripheral blood sample was collected from each donor, and TCR beta sequencing was performed on peripheral blood mononuclear cells. Genomic DNA extraction from the blood cell samples was performed with the Qiagen DNeasy Blood Extraction Kit. The protocol used for the library was the immunoSEQ multiplex PCR assay. The multiplex PCR relied on a mix of 60 forward primers for TCR Vbeta segments and 13 reverse primers for TCR Jbeta segments. Amplification of the CDR3 region of rearranged TCR beta genes was performed with a multiplex PCR assay on genomic DNA. The Illumina HiSeq System was used to sequence the amplified TCR beta libraries as 87-base-pair reads. The authors' pipeline ran thus. A later analysis counted about 80 million unique TCR beta chains across the 666 repertoires, and some 12 million of these chains were shared by at least two donors. Raw reads were error-corrected and collapsed into unique sequences with a nearest-neighbor algorithm that merged closely related sequences to remove PCR and sequencing errors. Alignment of CDR3 sequences to IMGT reference sequences was used to assign V, D and J gene segments. For a sequence to be retained, at least a six-nucleotide match to both a V gene segment and a J gene segment was required. A rearrangement counted as productive if the CDR3 had no stop codons and remained in frame with V and J, and every other rearrangement counted as non-productive. Following IMGT convention, CDR3 was defined as the stretch from the second conserved V-encoded cysteine up to the conserved J-encoded phenylalanine. The earlier analysis of approximately 500 of the donors excluded sequences that lacked an unambiguous match to a single V gene segment. An earlier analysis of fewer than 650 of the donors classified V segments as functional when productive rearrangements were above 56.7% and as segregating when the standard deviation between donors was above 5%. A statistical classification framework was developed to diagnose cytomegalovirus status using the catalog of TCR beta chain sequences. In a later analysis, V and J genes were assigned by comparing TCR nucleotide sequences against IMGT/GENE-DB human TR gene sequences. A later analysis assigned CDR3 sequences and most-parsimonious VDJ recombination scenarios with the TCRdist pipeline. A later analysis defined each TCR beta chain by its CDR3 amino acid sequence plus V-gene family, and excluded reads lacking a unique V-gene family. To address suspected cross-contamination and a sequencing artifact, a later analysis removed around 600 highly shared, low-generation-probability nucleotide sequences. In a later analysis, a clonal expansion index for each public chain was calculated from normalized within-repertoire ranks of inferred template counts. In a later analysis, generation probabilities were computed using a VDJ recombination model fitted to out-of-frame rearrangements, and the results were checked against IGoR. A later analysis scored TCR-TCR, TCR-HLA and TCR-CMV co-occurrence with hypergeometric tests, applying a repertoire-size bias correction to TCR pairs. To estimate false discovery rates, a later analysis permuted the HLA or CMV assignments 20 times. In a later analysis, co-occurring TCRs were grouped using DBSCAN, with TCRdist sequence similarity added in when clustering inside HLA-allele-positive subsets. Co-occurrence clustering excluded repertoires with fewer than 30,000 or more than 120,000 public chains, plus five with anomalous nucleotide sharing. The clones in this table, taken by TCRdb from immuneACCESS, are in-frame only. Not every clone is retained; where verified, under half of the shortfall comes from an unresolved V gene, and the cause of the rest is unknown. The DNA gave D and trimming, while V, J and clone size come from that table. The sample contains roughly 150,000 clones, roughly 80% of them found a single time. The ten largest clones capture approximately 10% of the sample.

Paper-wide results and their limitations: According to a later analysis, most CMV-associated TCR beta chains appeared to be HLA-restricted, and the HLA associations seemed to be driven largely by CMV exposure. In a later analysis, several top co-occurrence clusters were reported to appear linked to parvovirus B19, influenza, CMV and Epstein-Barr virus. The cohort was sequenced for TCR beta chains only, and without alpha or paired-chain data the features that could be detected were limited. Correlated functional status among segregating V segments might be attributable to linkage disequilibrium, but an unknown experimental factor could not be ruled out. Compared with the approximately 670-donor mean, donors in an Asian-associated ancestry cluster had fewer N-insertions in productive TCRs, according to a later genetic analysis. A further reported finding was that TCR beta sequences accurately predicted the HLA-A and HLA-B alleles for most subjects in the first cohort. In a later analysis, about 16,000 TCR beta sequences were associated with specific HLA alleles at a false discovery rate of 0.05. A cluster of highly shared sequence variants was judged likely to represent a technical artifact of the sequencing pipeline. In the study, around 160 TCR beta chains were listed as associated with cytomegalovirus. Broadly in line with IMGT annotations, most TCR beta V segments showed up in productive rearrangements about 87% or about 30% of the time in an earlier analysis of approximately 640 of the donors. Because HLA typing was missing for some donors at each locus, association tests included only the typed subset. The classifier was reported to diagnose cytomegalovirus status with high specificity and sensitivity in both the original and validation cohorts. In vitro tests confirmed that a few of the cytomegalovirus-associated TCR beta chains recognize cytomegalovirus antigens. It was suggested by the authors that the approach could potentially be generalized to other disease states and immunological phenotypes. Compared with equally common non-associated chains, HLA-associated TCR beta chains in a later analysis were more clonally expanded and had lower generation probabilities. Sequencing depth was assumed to be roughly uniform across donors in the presence/absence analyses, though that assumption may not hold. Immune exposure information for the cohort was limited to CMV serostatus. A later genetic analysis associated a missense DCLRE1C variant with V-gene and J-gene trimming of TCR beta chains, and an independent cohort replicated the association. The earlier analysis of a few hundred of the donors excluded 15 to 20 rarely observed V segments, including chromosome 9 orphons, because counts were too low. Some IMGT-functional V segments, including TRBV6-2 and TRBV6-3, could not be told apart with the 87-base-pair reads, so those segments were excluded. In a later analysis, TCR association rates were found to vary across HLA loci, with the most associated TCRs seen for DRB1 alleles and the fewest for HLA-C alleles. When HLA alleles, especially DR and DQ, strongly co-occurred, TCR associations were difficult to assign to individual alleles. Most TCR sequences were observed very rarely across donors, whereas some public TCRs were present in many individuals.

CDR1 and CDR2 are drawn from the germline V gene: KGHSH, LQKENI. Its CDR3 holds 13 amino acids, cysteine through phenylalanine. The DNA shown is the 39-base CDR3, in frame from base 1. Relative to germline, V is missing 5 bases and J is missing 3 bases, with 2 bases of the junction outside any gene match. Sequencing was carried out using PBMCs. This TCR was recovered from a man between 18 and 29 years old in good health and CMV-seropositive. The rearrangement joined TRBV18 to TRBJ1-2; a stretch of 8 junction bases matches TRBD1. The nucleotide sequence is TGTGCCAGCTCATCGGACAGGGACTATGGCTACACCTTC. The encoded protein is CASSSDRDYGYTF.